This paragraph covers one T cell receptor beta chain sequence. Its specificity is not known. A deep-level run was used for the assay. The authors distributed each subset's genomic DNA evenly over several immunoSEQ plates. About 30,000 T cell genomes, or about 270 ng DNA, went into replicate PCRs of unsorted PBMC. Method: immunoSEQ multiplex PCR; TCRdb's copy keeps in-frame clones and lacks some. The data show about 490,000 clones, with about 85% seen just once and 10% to 15% held by the top ten. Germline V gene lookup returns CDR1 SGHVS and CDR2 FQNEAQ. V gave up 5 bases and J gave up 4 bases; unmatched junction bases: 10. The CDR3 is made up of 17 amino acids. This sample was included in a study of shared clonotypes between healthy human individuals. Overall study findings and caveats: It was anticipated that sequencing depth would influence how many clonotypes donors shared.

The clonotype comes from a woman in her 40s in good health. Some clones in this sample may be carry-over from other donors' samples. Sequencing was performed on PBMCs. This chain connects TRBV7-8 to TRBJ1-3; 11 nucleotides align to TRBD1. The CDR3 DNA follows: TGTGCCAGCAGCGACTGGACAGGGGGCGCCGGAGGAAACACCATATATTTT. The encoded protein is CASSDWTGGAGGNTIYF. Full variable domain (missing parts from reference TRBV7-8 and TRBJ1-3): GAGVSQSPRYKVAKRGQDVALRCDPISGHVSLFWYQQALGQGPEFLTYFQNEAQLDKSGLPSDRFFAERPEGSVSTLKIQRTQQEDSAVYLCASSDWTGGAGGNTIYFGEGSWLTVV.